The T cell receptor (beta chain) described here comes from a study of blood T cell repertoires in COVID-19. Looking at the study overall: Sites in the United States, Italy and Spain provided acute and convalescent COVID-19 samples. The analysed material was cDNA or gDNA that came from T cells, B-cell-depleted T cells, or PBMCs.

This CDR3 is built from 13 residues. Trimming left V 3 bases short and J 8 bases short, with 12 bases between. Germline V CDR1 and CDR2: SGDLS, YYNGEE. How the authors handled the data: Nucleated cell counts were estimated from reference gene primer amplification. The table came from immunoSEQ multiplex PCR; TCRdb's copy has only in-frame clones and leaves some out. V, J and clone size are taken as reported in that table, and D and trimming were inferred from the DNA itself. The table includes 200,000 to 250,000 clones, 84% detected once. The chain couples TRBV9 to TRBJ2-1; D uncertain. This receptor was identified in a woman older than 75 with active or convalescent COVID-19. The sequenced material came from peripheral blood. CDR3 nucleotide sequence: TGTGCCAGCAGCGGTCCCACCAGTGATGAGCAGTTCTTC. As protein: CASSGPTSDEQFF.